The subject of this entry is one T cell receptor (beta chain). The antigen remains undetermined. Some clones are missing from TCRdb's copy, which holds only in-frame ones; the method was immunoSEQ multiplex PCR. The sample has about 57,000 clones, around 85% seen once. This entry is derived from a study of memory CD4+ T cells and cytomegalovirus serostatus. Single viable CD3+CD4+CD8-CD45RO+ cells were sorted as the memory CD4+ T cells. Findings of the study overall: The CMV-associated TCR signature appears largely within the CD4+ memory repertoire.

The CDR3 loop spans 15 amino acids. Germline CDR1 and CDR2: LNHDA and SQIVND (reference sequence). V was cut by 3 bases and J by 2 bases, with 10 bases left in between. This TCR came from an adult in good health and CMV-seronegative. The chain is built from TRBV19 and TRBJ2-2, with D unclear. The sample taken for sequencing was memory CD4+ T cells from blood. The CDR3 region is CASSIGRTNTGELFF. DNA for the CDR3: TGTGCCAGTAGTATCGGACGAACCAACACCGGGGAGCTGTTTTTT.